Listed here is a single T cell receptor beta chain. Antigen: not known. One entry per CDR3 protein, called by TCRdb with MiXCR from the 5' RACE reads. The sample holds hundreds of thousands of distinct CDR3 sequences, roughly 8% seen once. This specimen comes from a study of identical twins. Study-level results: Insertion counts were lower in abundant cord blood beta clonotypes, a trend that memory repertoires did not show.

This sample also appeared in a second study, on yellow fever vaccine responses in identical twins.

Sequencing was performed on PBMCs. This clonotype was obtained from a woman in her late teens or twenties in good health.

CDR3: CASSQDKDINSPLHF. Here the CDR3 DNA reads TGTGCCAGCAGCCAAGATAAGGACATTAATTCACCCCTCCACTTT. The chain recombines TRBV4-2 with TRBJ1-6; tentatively, D is TRBD1 (5 bases). This CDR3 has 15 amino acids. Germline CDR1 LGHNA, CDR2 YNFKEQ. V was trimmed by 0 bases and J by 6 bases, leaving 9 bases between them.